This TCR beta chain was profiled in a study of Graves' ophthalmopathy and Graves' hyperthyroidism. Broader study findings: Blood also held most thyroid clonotypes expanded above 0.001 frequency.

From RNA, the CDR3 regions of TCR beta chains were amplified and sequenced. Scientists carried out first-round RT-PCR using HTBI primers and then a second-round multiplex PCR. MiXCR was run by TCRdb on the multiplex PCR reads, yielding one entry per CDR3 protein. Of approximately 150,000 distinct CDR3 sequences listed, 35% to 45% are singletons. Note on this clonotype: The antigen is not known.

The CDR3 extends over 14 amino acids. Per germline, CDR1 MNHEY and CDR2 SVGEGT. The V segment lost 6 bases and the J segment 7 bases; nucleotides outside the gene matches: 11. The clonotype comes from a man aged 25 to 40 with Graves' ophthalmopathy. The V and J genes are TRBV6-2 or TRBV6-3 and TRBJ2-7; 8 positions agree with TRBD1. Sequenced material: peripheral blood. In DNA form, the CDR3 reads TGTGCCAGCAGACGTACAGGGGGAGAGGGAGAGCAGTACTTC. Protein: CASRRTGGEGEQYF.